This TCR beta chain is from a study of shared clonotypes between healthy human individuals. For this clone: What it binds is not known.

Positive CCR7 selection of CD45RO-negative cells yielded the naive CD8 cells, and terminally differentiated effector memory CD45RA+ cells were excluded. The study, taken as a whole, reports: Among donors, sharing of clonotypes was expected to be affected by sequencing depth. Shared clonotypes: about 5% naive CD4, about 3.3% naive CD8, under 2.5% memory CD4, about 0.4% memory CD8.

The CDR3 loop spans 14 amino acids. Germline values: CDR1 SGHTA, CDR2 FQGTGA. V lost 6 bases and J lost 8; bases outside the gene matches: 9. Sorted-subset replicate PCR reactions contained 200 ng DNA, corresponding to tens of thousands of T cell genomes. The protocol was immunoSEQ multiplex PCR, while the TCRdb copy is restricted to in-frame clones and leaves out a portion. The table lists about 2.1 million clones, around 95% of them singletons. The TCR sequence derives from a man between 18 and 35 years old in good health. Some clones in this sample may be carry-over from other donors' samples. The chain employs TRBV7-3 and TRBJ2-1; 8 bases align to TRBD2. Material for sequencing was naive CD8+ T cells from PBMCs. The CDR3 DNA sequence: TGTGCCAGCAGTATCCTTGGACTAGCCGATGAGCAGTTCTTC. It encodes CASSILGLADEQFF. Supplemented by reference TRBV7-3 and TRBJ2-1, the full variable domain reads GAGVSQTPSNKVTEKGKYVELRCDPISGHTALYWYRQSLGQGPEFLIYFQGTGAADDSGLPNDRFFAVRPEGSVSTLKIQRTERGDSAVYLCASSILGLADEQFFGPGTRLTVL.